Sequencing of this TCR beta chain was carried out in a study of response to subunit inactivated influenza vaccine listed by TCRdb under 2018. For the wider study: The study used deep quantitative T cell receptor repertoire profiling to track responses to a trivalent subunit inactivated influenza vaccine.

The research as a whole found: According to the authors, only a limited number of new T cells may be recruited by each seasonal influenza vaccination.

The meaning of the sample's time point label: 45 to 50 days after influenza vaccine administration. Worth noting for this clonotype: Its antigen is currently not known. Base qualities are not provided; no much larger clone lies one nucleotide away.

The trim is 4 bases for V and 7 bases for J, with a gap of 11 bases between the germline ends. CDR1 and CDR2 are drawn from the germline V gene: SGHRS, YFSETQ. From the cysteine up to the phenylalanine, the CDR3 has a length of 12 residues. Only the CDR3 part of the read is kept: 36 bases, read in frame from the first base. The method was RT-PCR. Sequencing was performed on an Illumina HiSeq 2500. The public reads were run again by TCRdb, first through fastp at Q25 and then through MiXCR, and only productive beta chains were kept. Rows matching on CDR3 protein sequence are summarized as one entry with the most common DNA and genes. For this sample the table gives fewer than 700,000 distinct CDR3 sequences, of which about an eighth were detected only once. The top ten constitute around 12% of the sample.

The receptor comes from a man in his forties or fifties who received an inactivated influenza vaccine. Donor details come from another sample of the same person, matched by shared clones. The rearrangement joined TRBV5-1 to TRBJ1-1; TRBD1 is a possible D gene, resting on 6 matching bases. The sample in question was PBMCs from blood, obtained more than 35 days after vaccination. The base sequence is TGCGCCAGCAGCGGTCAGGGGATTGAAGCTTTCTTT. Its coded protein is CASSGQGIEAFF.